A selection of T cell receptor beta chains follows, all from one sample in a study of chemoradiotherapy in HPV16-positive cancers. Using immunoSEQ multiplex PCR, the repertoire was profiled, and TCRdb retains in-frame clones only, with some absent. The sample includes roughly 13,000 clones, roughly 63% of them seen just once. Sampling was performed from a patient who underwent chemoradiotherapy. The receptors shown here come from a human donor with HPV-associated anogenital cancer. Each CDR3 is given without its conserved first and last residue.

J: TRBJ2-7
V: TRBV5-1
CDR3: ASSPSSGREQY

J: TRBJ1-2
V: TRBV6-1
CDR3: ASSEESGGYGYT

J: TRBJ1-2
V: TRBV4-1
CDR3: ASSHSASYGYT

J: TRBJ1-3
V: TRBV9
CDR3: ASSVGGRDSGNTIY

J: TRBJ1-1
V: TRBV6-1
CDR3: ASTQDMENTEAF

J: TRBJ2-5
V: TRBV21-1
CDR3: ASSSSRLETQY

J: TRBJ2-7
V: TRBV7-6
CDR3: ASSPTSGSYEQY

J: TRBJ1-2
V: TRBV28
CDR3: ASSLSGSNGYT

J: TRBJ1-4
V: TRBV30
CDR3: AWSAGRGFGEKLF

J: TRBJ2-1
V: TRBV7-6
CDR3: ASSGGEYNEQF

J: TRBJ1-4
V: TRBV27
CDR3: ASRGQRAEKLF

J: TRBJ1-1
V: TRBV2
CDR3: ASRPPGPTEAF

J: TRBJ2-1
V: TRBV28
CDR3: ASSLFWQGLAGGSNGYNEQF

J: TRBJ1-1
V: TRBV5-1
CDR3: ASSLGQGARTEAF

J: TRBJ2-1
V: TRBV11-3
CDR3: ASSQTGTGQTYNEQF

J: TRBJ2-1
V: TRBV5-1
CDR3: ASSLGGEQF

J: TRBJ1-3
V: TRBV28
CDR3: ASSSMGWIPGNTIY

J: TRBJ1-5
V: TRBV28
CDR3: ASSLFLAAYNQPQH

J: TRBJ2-7
V: TRBV2
CDR3: ASSPGLGYEQY

J: TRBJ1-6
V: TRBV6-6
CDR3: ASSYRDRYSPLH

J: TRBJ1-1
V: TRBV7-7
CDR3: ASSLHQNTEAF

J: TRBJ2-5
V: TRBV4-2
CDR3: ASNSGGTGETQY

J: TRBJ1-2
V: TRBV5-6
CDR3: ASSLDTNYGYT

J: TRBJ2-1
V: TRBV5-1
CDR3: ASSFDGVNLNEQF

J: TRBJ2-7
V: TRBV28
CDR3: ASSLGGGAYEQY

J: TRBJ1-2
V: TRBV15
CDR3: ATSLAQGAYGYT

J: TRBJ1-6
V: TRBV28
CDR3: ASRTEGVAYNSPLH

J: TRBJ1-2
V: TRBV30
CDR3: AWSVRDRLGYT

J: TRBJ2-1
V: TRBV5-6
CDR3: ASSWGVSYNEQF

J: TRBJ2-7
V: TRBV2
CDR3: ASSEKGGYNEQY

J: TRBJ2-2
V: TRBV7-2
CDR3: ASSQLAVAGELF

J: TRBJ2-1
V: TRBV6-1
CDR3: ASSEQGRSYNEQF

J: TRBJ1-1
V: TRBV18
CDR3: ASSLQGRHTEAF

J: TRBJ1-2
V: TRBV30
CDR3: AWSVGTHSTIYGYT

J: TRBJ1-1
V: TRBV6-5
CDR3: ASSYSVGSSTEAF

J: TRBJ1-2
V: TRBV28
CDR3: ASSLMGKNYGYT

J: TRBJ2-5
V: TRBV2
CDR3: ASSGSRGASWETQY

J: TRBJ2-4
V: TRBV5-1
CDR3: ASSLSSQKNIQY

J: TRBJ2-7
V: TRBV6-6
CDR3: ASSRDDEQY

J: TRBJ2-3
V: TRBV7-3
CDR3: ASSLEAGPTDTQY

J: TRBJ2-5
V: TRBV2
CDR3: ASSDDPGTQETQY

J: TRBJ1-4
V: TRBV5-1
CDR3: ASSFWTGPNEKLF

J: TRBJ2-7
V: TRBV6-5
CDR3: ASSRLGAYEQY

J: TRBJ1-1
V: TRBV19
CDR3: ATSSTVNTEAF

J: TRBJ1-2
V: TRBV27
CDR3: ASSLSPLDGYT

J: TRBJ2-3
V: TRBV4-1
CDR3: ASSQEFSAQDTQY

J: TRBJ2-7
V: TRBV6-5
CDR3: ASSRDRASEQY

J: TRBJ1-3
V: TRBV28
CDR3: ASSTGQMVDTIY

J: TRBJ1-6
V: TRBV6-1
CDR3: ASSVSLSNSPLH

J: TRBJ2-3
V: TRBV4-2
CDR3: ASSQEASEGADTQY

J: TRBJ1-6
V: TRBV28
CDR3: ASEVGGDPRNSPLH

J: TRBJ1-4
V: TRBV4-3
CDR3: ASSQEFNEKLF

J: TRBJ1-6
V: TRBV27
CDR3: ASSRGEETYNSPLH

J: TRBJ2-3
V: TRBV28
CDR3: ASRKAGTSGGYTDTQY

J: TRBJ1-2
V: TRBV7-8
CDR3: ASSSNRGHGYT

J: TRBJ2-1
V: TRBV29-1
CDR3: SVGLAGGDHNEQF

J: TRBJ1-1
V: TRBV19
CDR3: ASTMEGQGPAEAF